The entry below gives a single TCR beta chain sequence along with its context. Antigen: not known. TCRdb's table, derived via immunoSEQ multiplex PCR, lists solely in-frame clones and lacks some. The sample carries 90,000 to 100,000 clones, almost 90% recorded once. The source of the sample is a study of radiotherapy plus CTLA-4 blockade in lung cancer. Study overall: Objective responses emerged in roughly 20% of patients, and about 30% attained disease control. Study-wide findings and caveats: It was early blood T cell clone dynamics, with interferon-beta, that reportedly best predicted response. TCR clones originating in tumors grew in number in blood after radiotherapy plus ipilimumab.

Chemo-refractory metastatic non-small-cell lung cancer patients received focal radiation with ipilimumab CTLA-4 blockade. This CDR3 has 14 amino acids. Looked up from germline, CDR1 is LNHNV and CDR2 is YYDKDF (reference sequence). The ends were cut back, 2 bases at V and 8 bases at J, with 13 bases in the middle. Source: peripheral blood, taken from a patient treated with radiotherapy plus ipilimumab. The sequence was obtained from a human donor with non-small cell lung cancer that progressed on radiotherapy plus ipilimumab. The chain carries TRBV15 and TRBJ2-1; either TRBD1 or TRBD2 may supply D (5 bases each). CDR3 DNA sequence: TGTGCCACCAGCAGATCGAGGTTGGGGGATGAGCAGTTCTTC. Its translation is CATSRSRLGDEQFF.